This entry lists 26 T cell receptor beta chains sequenced from one sample in a study of cytomegalovirus exposure and HLA in healthy donors. Data came from immunoSEQ multiplex PCR; TCRdb stores just in-frame clones and leaves some out. The repertoire holds about 120,000 clones, with approximately 89% as singletons. Sequencing was carried out using PBMCs. All receptors derive from a woman aged 18-29 years in good health and CMV-seronegative.

The gene calls are TRBV6-6 and TRBJ1-4, with D possibly being TRBD1 (6 bases). V shed 6 bases and J shed 6 bases, with 14 bases lying between them. Looked up from germline, CDR1 is MNHNY and CDR2 is SVGAGI (reference sequence). The CDR3 totals 14 residues. CDR3 protein: CASRATGTDEKLFF. CDR3 coding DNA: TGTGCCAGCAGGGCCACAGGGACGGATGAAAAACTGTTTTTT.

The chain has TRBV27 and TRBJ2-7; D is perhaps TRBD2 (6 bases). This CDR3 is 13 amino acids long. Trimming took off 7 bases at V and 7 bases at J, with 17 bases between the two ends. Germline V gene data show CDR1 as MNHEY and CDR2 as SMNVEV (reference sequence). CDR3 sequence: CASTPRRGGEQYF. CDR3 nucleotides: TGTGCCAGCACCCCCCGGAGGGGTGGAGAGCAGTACTTC.

V and J are TRBV4-3 and TRBJ2-2; no clear D. V dropped 0 bases and J dropped 8 bases, with 10 bases sitting between them. This CDR3 has 14 residues. The germline V gene encodes CDR1 LGHNA and CDR2 YSLEER. The CDR3, as DNA: TGCGCCAGCAGCCAAGATACGGCGGCTGGGGAGCTGTTTTTT. This gives the protein CASSQDTAAGELFF.

The CDR3 coding sequence is TGTGCCAGCAGCCCCTTAGCGGGAGGGAATGACGGGGAGCTGTTTTTT. This translates into CASSPLAGGNDGELFF. The rearrangement joins TRBV5-6 to TRBJ2-2; 11 bases are a match to TRBD2. V lost 4 bases and J lost 7; bases outside the gene matches: 9. CDR1 is SGHDT and CDR2 is YYEEEE in the germline V gene. The length of the CDR3 is 16 residues.

In DNA form, the CDR3 reads TGCAGCGTTTCCCAAAAAATAGATGAAAAACTGTTTTTT. Translating it yields CSVSQKIDEKLFF. The chain joins TRBV29-1 to TRBJ1-4; D unclear. This CDR3 is built from 13 residues. The V gene lost 5 bases and the J gene lost 6 bases, with 13 bases spanning the gap. Germline V lookup: CDR1 SQVTM, CDR2 ANQGSEA.

The chain carries TRBV30 and TRBJ2-1; D not certain. The CDR3 runs 10 residues. The ends were cut back, 3 bases at V and 5 bases at J, with 2 bases in the middle. Germline V gene data show CDR1 as GTSNPN and CDR2 as SVGIG (reference sequence). CDR3 sequence (DNA): TGTGCCTGGAGCGACAATGAGCAGTTCTTC. Translation gives CAWSDNEQFF. Variable domain in full (rest from reference TRBV30 and TRBJ2-1): SQTIHQWPATLVQPVGSPLSLECTVEGTSNPNLYWYRQAAGRGLQLLFYSVGIGQISSEVPQNLSASRPQDRQFILSSKKLLLSDSGFYLCAWSDNEQFFGPGTRLTVL.

This sequence joins TRBV6-1 and TRBJ1-3; no definite D call. The germline V gene encodes CDR1 MNHNS and CDR2 SASEGT. The ends were cut back, 2 bases at V and 2 bases at J, with 16 bases in the middle. The CDR3 has 17 amino acids. DNA of the CDR3: TGTGCCAGCAGTGAAAGGCCTACCGGGTCCCCTGGAAACACCATATATTTT. It yields the protein CASSERPTGSPGNTIYF.

This chain's CDR3 is CASSRGTRADTQYF. The CDR3, as DNA: TGTGCCAGCAGCAGAGGGACTAGAGCAGATACGCAGTATTTT. The chain recombines TRBV9 with TRBJ2-3; TRBD2 aligns across 8 bases. CDR1 and CDR2 from the germline V gene are SGDLS and YYNGEE. The trim removed 4 bases at V and 4 bases at J, leaving 5 bases unmatched. The CDR3 extends over 14 amino acids.

The chain has TRBV6-5 and TRBJ2-4; D possibly corresponds to TRBD2 (5 bases). Between the trimmed V and J ends, which lost 2 bases and 1 base, there was a span of 9 bases. Germline V gene sequence: CDR1 MNHEY, CDR2 SVGAGI. The CDR3 contains 15 residues. CDR3 residues: CASSYAGLAKNIQYF. CDR3 coding DNA: TGTGCCAGCAGTTACGCGGGTTTGGCCAAAAACATTCAGTACTTC.

The genes are TRBV10-2 and TRBJ2-7, with D tentatively TRBD2 (6 bases). This CDR3 comprises 14 residues. With 4 bases removed from V and 6 bases from J, the gap between germline ends came to 16 bases. CDR1 is WSHSY and CDR2 is SAAADI in the germline V gene. CDR3 region: CASSARDSSPEQYF. CDR3 nucleotides: TGCGCCAGCAGTGCCCGGGACTCGTCCCCCGAGCAGTACTTC.

In this sample, this clone turned up once. This sequence joins TRBV28 and TRBJ1-2, with 8 bases matching TRBD1. The CDR3 is 14 residues long. Per germline, CDR1 MDHEN and CDR2 SYDVKM. Unmatched junction bases numbered 7, after V lost 6 bases and J lost 4 bases. CDR3 sequence (DNA): TGTGCCAGCAGATCCTCGACAGGGGTCTATGGCTACACCTTC. Translating gives CASRSSTGVYGYTF.

This chain connects TRBV6-4 to TRBJ1-1, with D perhaps matching TRBD1 (6 bases). Germline CDR1 reads MRHNA; CDR2 reads SNTAGT. CDR3 length: 14 amino acids. V lost 6 bases and J lost 2, with 13 bases in between. CDR3 loop: CASSETGLNTEAFF. The CDR3 DNA reads as TGTGCCAGCAGCGAAACAGGGCTAAACACTGAAGCTTTCTTT.

This clone was found a few times. V gene TRBV7-9 combines with J gene TRBJ1-2; TRBD1 is a possible D gene (5 bases). V was clipped by 5 bases and J by 6 bases, with 16 bases between them. In germline, CDR1 is SEHNR, CDR2 FQNEAQ (reference sequence). This CDR3 comprises 14 residues. The CDR3 region is CASSPRGGWDGYTF. The CDR3 DNA reads as TGTGCCAGCAGCCCTAGGGGCGGATGGGATGGCTACACCTTC.

The V and J genes are TRBV6-5 and TRBJ2-7; possibly TRBD1 for D (6 bases). Germline CDR1 is MNHEY and CDR2 is SVGAGI. CDR3 length: 14 amino acids. V was pared by 2 bases and J by 3 bases, with 11 bases between. The DNA of the CDR3 is TGTGCCAGCAGTTACCGGGACAAAAGCTACGAGCAGTACTTC. Translation gives CASSYRDKSYEQYF.

This clone was counted once. This chain uses TRBV4-3 with TRBJ1-2; TRBD1 might be the D (6 bases). In germline, CDR1 is LGHNA, CDR2 YSLEER. The CDR3 is made up of 16 amino acids. Trimming shortened V by 0 bases and J by 6 bases, and 17 bases separated the two germline ends. The CDR3 DNA reads TGCGCCAGCAGCCAAGATAACAAACAGGGTCAGAATGGCTACACCTTC. Amino acid sequence: CASSQDNKQGQNGYTF.

The rearrangement uses TRBV11-3 and TRBJ2-5; a weak D match, TRBD2 (6 bases). Trimming took off 2 bases at V and 5 bases at J, with 9 bases between the two ends. Germline V gene lookup returns CDR1 SGHNT and CDR2 YENEEA. The CDR3 covers 13 residues. The CDR3, as DNA: TGTGCCAGCAGCTTACGGGCGGGGGAGACCCAGTACTTC. The encoded protein is CASSLRAGETQYF. Full variable domain (rest looked up from reference TRBV11-3 and TRBJ2-5): EAGVVQSPRYKIIEKKQPVAFWCNPISGHNTLYWYLQNLGQGPELLIRYENEEAVDDSQLPKDRFSAERLKGVDSTLKIQPAELGDSAVYLCASSLRAGETQYFGPGTRLLVL.

The chain has TRBV4-3 and TRBJ1-5; 8 nucleotides agree with TRBD1. CDR3 length: 17 amino acids. The germline V gene has CDR1 LGHNA and CDR2 YSLEER. V lost 0 bases, J lost 6 bases, and 10 bases stayed unmatched. CDR3 coding DNA: TGCGCCAGCAGCCAAGATAGTATCGGACAGGGTGCTCAGCCCCAGCATTTT. Translated: CASSQDSIGQGAQPQHF.

The chain carries TRBV7-9 and TRBJ2-7; D is uncertain. The V end lost 2 bases, the J end lost 0 bases, and 2 bases lay between the germline ends. The CDR3 is made up of 12 amino acids. Germline assignment: CDR1 SEHNR and CDR2 FQNEAQ (reference sequence). CDR3 bases: TGTGCCAGCAGCTTACGCTCCTACGAGCAGTACTTC. Translating gives CASSLRSYEQYF.

This sequence joins TRBV6-4 and TRBJ2-3; possibly TRBD1 for D (6 bases). Looked up from germline, CDR1 is MRHNA and CDR2 is SNTAGT. The V and J ends lost 5 bases and 4 bases respectively, with 16 bases between them. The CDR3 is 15 residues long. CDR3 region: CASSPGDSDADTQYF. The DNA for the CDR3 is TGTGCCAGCAGTCCAGGGGATTCAGACGCAGATACGCAGTATTTT.

J is TRBJ2-1 and V is TRBV9; 8 bases match TRBD2. CDR1 is SGDLS, CDR2 YYNGEE, per germline. CDR3 length equals 12 residues. V trimming: 5 bases; J trimming: 7 bases; junction bases outside the gene matches: 2. The CDR3 sequence: CASRGTRNEQFF. In nucleotides, the CDR3 is TGTGCCAGCAGGGGGACTAGGAATGAGCAGTTCTTC. The variable domain in full, completed from reference TRBV9 and TRBJ2-1, reads DSGVTQTPKHLITATGQRVTLRCSPRSGDLSVYWYQQSLDQGLQFLIQYYNGEERAKGNILERFSAQQFPDLHSELNLSSLELGDSALYFCASRGTRNEQFFGPGTRLTVL.

The CDR3 protein is CASSMVLAGGPHNEQFF. Here the CDR3 DNA reads TGTGCCAGTAGTATGGTACTAGCGGGGGGGCCCCACAATGAGCAGTTCTTC. The chain employs TRBV19 and TRBJ2-1, with 13 bases lining up with TRBD2. The CDR3 sequence is 17 residues long. After removal of 3 bases from V and 5 bases from J, the junction contained 7 bases not matched to a gene. CDR1 and CDR2 from the germline V gene are LNHDA and SQIVND (reference sequence).

The rearrangement links TRBV28 to TRBJ1-2; D gene uncertain. The CDR3 is 18 amino acids. With 2 bases removed from V and 1 base from J, the gap between germline ends came to 20 bases. Germline CDR1 and CDR2: MDHEN and SYDVKM. The CDR3 DNA sequence: TGTGCCAGCAGTTTAGTCGGACTTCCGAGGGATTTTAACTATGGCTACACCTTC. Encoded protein: CASSLVGLPRDFNYGYTF.

This sequence joins TRBV30 and TRBJ1-2, with D uncertain. Germline V gene sequence: CDR1 GTSNPN, CDR2 SVGIG (reference sequence). Trimming removed 3 bases at V and 8 bases at J, with 16 bases between. The CDR3 has 13 amino acids. The CDR3 region is CAWSLSLAGGYTF. The CDR3 region has the DNA TGTGCCTGGAGCCTGTCACTGGCGGGGGGCTACACCTTC. The complete variable domain, with remaining parts taken from reference TRBV30 and TRBJ1-2, reads SQTIHQWPATLVQPVGSPLSLECTVEGTSNPNLYWYRQAAGRGLQLLFYSVGIGQISSEVPQNLSASRPQDRQFILSSKKLLLSDSGFYLCAWSLSLAGGYTFGSGTRLTVV.

V usage is TRBV7-9 and J usage is TRBJ1-2, with a tentative D call TRBD1 (6 bases). Trimming shortened V by 5 bases and J by 1 base, and 17 bases separated the two germline ends. The V gene's germline CDR1 is SEHNR and CDR2 FQNEAQ (reference sequence). This CDR3 comprises 16 residues. The CDR3 DNA follows: TGTGCCAGCAGCCCAGTAACAGGGTCGCTTAACTATGGCTACACCTTC. It translates to CASSPVTGSLNYGYTF.

The chain recombines TRBV2 with TRBJ1-4; 7 bases line up with TRBD1. V shed 11 bases and J 8 bases; nucleotides not matched to a gene: 8. The CDR3 runs 12 residues. Per the germline V gene, CDR1 is SNHLY and CDR2 is FYNNEI. The CDR3 reads CAGDREGEKLFF. As DNA, the CDR3 is TGTGCCGGAGACAGGGAAGGAGAAAAACTGTTTTTT.

This rearrangement joins TRBV7-2 to TRBJ2-7; TRBD2 is a possible D gene (5 bases). This CDR3 is built from 18 residues. Trimming left V 5 bases short and J 0 bases short, with 23 bases between. The germline CDR1 and CDR2 sequences are SGHTA and FQGNSA. CDR3 loop: CASSTVVGAGTLSYEQYF. The CDR3 DNA reads as TGTGCCAGCAGCACAGTAGTGGGCGCGGGTACCCTCTCCTACGAGCAGTACTTC.